This T cell receptor (beta chain) was recorded in a study of blood T cell repertoires in COVID-19. Turning to the study itself: The samples span acute and convalescent COVID-19 from the United States, Italy and Spain. The analysed material was cDNA or gDNA that came from T cells, B-cell-depleted T cells, or PBMCs.

In the original analysis: Reference gene primers were amplified, and this amplification served to estimate nucleated cell counts. Profiled with immunoSEQ multiplex PCR; TCRdb holds only in-frame clones, not every one. V and J calls and clone size are copied from that table; D and trimming were computed from the DNA. The sample carries 85,000 to 90,000 clones, roughly 84% recorded once. This clone was observed a few times. Trimming took off 5 bases at V and 0 bases at J, with 13 bases between the two ends. CDR1 and CDR2 from the germline V gene are SEHNR and FQNEAQ (reference sequence). This CDR3 has 16 residues.

The sample consisted of peripheral blood. This chain connects TRBV7-9 to TRBJ2-2, with D tentatively TRBD2 (5 bases). The sequence came from a man in his 70s with acute or convalescent COVID-19. CDR3 protein: CASSPLEGANTGELFF. The CDR3 nucleotides are TGTGCCAGCAGCCCACTTGAGGGCGCGAACACCGGGGAGCTGTTTTTT.